Sequencing of this T cell receptor (beta chain) was carried out in a study of T cells expressing NK-cell markers. Study information: Repertoires of TCR beta were obtained from T cells sorted as CD3+CD56+NKG2C+, CD3+CD56+NKG2C- and CD3+CD56-NKG2C+. With respect to HCMV, seven of the eight sequenced donors were seropositive, and one was seronegative.

TCRdb re-analyzed the 5' RACE reads; it lists each CDR3 protein once, without DNA. This sample's table has 350,000 to 400,000 distinct CDR3 sequences. This CDR3 has 16 residues. Germline CDR1 and CDR2: SGHVS and FQNEAQ. V usage is TRBV7-8 and J usage is TRBJ1-1; checking the TCRdb D call of TRBD1 is not possible without DNA. This clonotype was sampled from a woman aged 45-65 years in good health. Sequencing used blood T cells: a sorted CD56 or NKG2C T cell subset, CD4+ or CD8+ T cells, or bulk PBMC T cells (not recorded which). The CDR3 sequence: CASSLAGQGMNTEAFF.